This T cell receptor (beta chain) was documented in a study of T cell changes during pregnancy in multiple sclerosis. TCRdb's table, derived via immunoSEQ multiplex PCR, lists solely in-frame clones and lacks some. In the table there are around 60,000 clones, approximately 90% of which are singletons. Looked up from germline, CDR1 is LNHDA and CDR2 is SQIVND (reference sequence). This CDR3 spans 12 amino acids. V shed 8 bases and J 7 bases; nucleotides not matched to a gene: 2. This receptor was taken from a female donor in good health, enrolled as a control in a pregnancy study. This chain joins TRBV19 and TRBJ2-1, with 10 bases fitting TRBD1. Here the sequenced sample was peripheral blood, taken in the third trimester of pregnancy. The CDR3 coding sequence is TGTGCCAGTCGGGACAGGGGAAATGAGCAGTTCTTC. Amino acid sequence: CASRDRGNEQFF.